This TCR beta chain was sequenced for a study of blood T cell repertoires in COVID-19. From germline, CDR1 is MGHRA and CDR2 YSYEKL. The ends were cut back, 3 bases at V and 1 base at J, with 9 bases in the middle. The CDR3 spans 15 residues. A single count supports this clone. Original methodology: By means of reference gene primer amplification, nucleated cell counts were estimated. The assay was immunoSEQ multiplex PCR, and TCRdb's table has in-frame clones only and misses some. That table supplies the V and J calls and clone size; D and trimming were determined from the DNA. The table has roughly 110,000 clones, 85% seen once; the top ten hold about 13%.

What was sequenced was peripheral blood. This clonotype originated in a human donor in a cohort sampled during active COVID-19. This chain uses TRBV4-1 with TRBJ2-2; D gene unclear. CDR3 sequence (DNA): TGCGCCAGCAGCCACTTGGCACAGAACACCGGGGAGCTGTTTTTT. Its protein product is CASSHLAQNTGELFF.